The T cell receptor beta chain under discussion was sequenced for a study of blood T cell repertoires in COVID-19. Study information: From T cells, B-cell-depleted T cells, or PBMCs came the material, which was cDNA or gDNA.

This clone was detected only once. Original data processing: Reference gene primer amplification in the assay estimated nucleated cell counts. The data were produced by immunoSEQ multiplex PCR, yet TCRdb's version contains in-frame clones alone and is incomplete. V and J calls and clone size are as listed in that table; D and trimming were resolved from the DNA. Here the sample spans approximately 160,000 clones, roughly 90% being singletons. Trimming took 1 base from V and 2 from J, leaving 12 bases between them. From germline, CDR1 is SGHDT and CDR2 YYEEEE. This CDR3 comprises 15 residues. This sequence joins TRBV5-6 and TRBJ2-5; maybe TRBD1 (5 bases). Sequencing was carried out using peripheral blood. The origin of this receptor is a man in his fifties or sixties with acute or convalescent COVID-19. Here the CDR3 DNA reads TGTGCCAGCAGCTTGCCAGGGCCTTTACAAGAGACCCAGTACTTC. This translates into CASSLPGPLQETQYF.